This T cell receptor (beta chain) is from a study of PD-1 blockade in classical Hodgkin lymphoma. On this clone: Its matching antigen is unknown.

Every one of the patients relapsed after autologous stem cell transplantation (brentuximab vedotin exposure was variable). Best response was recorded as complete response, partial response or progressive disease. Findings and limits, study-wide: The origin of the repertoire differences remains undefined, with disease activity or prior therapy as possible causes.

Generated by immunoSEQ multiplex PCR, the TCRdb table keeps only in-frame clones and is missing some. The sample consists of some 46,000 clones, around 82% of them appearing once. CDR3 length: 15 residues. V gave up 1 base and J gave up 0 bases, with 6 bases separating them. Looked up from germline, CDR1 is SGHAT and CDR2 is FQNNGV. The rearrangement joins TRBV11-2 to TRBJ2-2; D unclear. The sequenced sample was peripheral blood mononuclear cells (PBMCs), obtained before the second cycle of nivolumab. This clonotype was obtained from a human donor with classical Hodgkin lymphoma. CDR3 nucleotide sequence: TGTGCCAGCAGCTTAGTGGCAGCGAACACCGGGGAGCTGTTTTTT. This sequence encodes CASSLVAANTGELFF.